Included here is one TCR beta chain sequence, with context. What it binds is unknown. Other DNA sequences of this sample code for an identical CDR3. This entry belongs to a study of shared clonotypes between healthy human individuals. Turning to the study itself: The donor pool was made up of two women and three men aged 18 to 49. Whole-study findings and limits: Shared across a handful of donors were about 4.6% of the naive CD4 clonotypes. It was only blood that was sampled, and tissue repertoires likely differ. Compared with memory subsets, naive subsets generally had larger estimated richness.

Only in-frame clones appear in the TCRdb table, and some are missing; sequencing was by immunoSEQ multiplex PCR. This table has a few million clones, 85% to 95% appearing once. In germline, CDR1 is SQVTM, CDR2 ANQGSEA. The CDR3 is made up of 12 amino acids. The J segment lost 2 bases and the V segment lost 7 bases, leaving 4 bases of the junction unmatched. This receptor was obtained from a man between 18 and 29 years old in good health. Some clones in this sample may be carry-over from other donors' samples. The chain has TRBV29-1 and TRBJ2-7, with 8 positions matching TRBD1. The sample taken for sequencing was naive CD4+ T cells from PBMCs. Subset defined: CD45RA+ positively selected. This CDR3 is CSGGTGPYEQYF. DNA of the CDR3: TGCAGCGGTGGGACAGGACCCTACGAGCAGTACTTC.